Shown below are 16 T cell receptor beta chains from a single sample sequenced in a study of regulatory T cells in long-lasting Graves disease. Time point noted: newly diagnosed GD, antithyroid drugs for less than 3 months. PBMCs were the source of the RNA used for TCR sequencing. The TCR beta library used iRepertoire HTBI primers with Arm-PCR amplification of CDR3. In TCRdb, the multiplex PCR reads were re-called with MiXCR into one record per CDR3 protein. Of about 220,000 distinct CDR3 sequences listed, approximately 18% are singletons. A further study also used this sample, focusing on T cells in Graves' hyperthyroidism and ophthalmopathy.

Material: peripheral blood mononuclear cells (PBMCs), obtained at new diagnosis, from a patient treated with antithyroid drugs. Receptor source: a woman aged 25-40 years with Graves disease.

In DNA form, the CDR3 reads TGTGCCAGCAAGGTCTGGACAGAGGGGGAGCAGTTCTTC. Protein sequence: CASKVWTEGEQFF. V gene TRBV6-1 combines with J gene TRBJ2-1; the D gene is possibly TRBD1 (6 bases). Germline V lookup: CDR1 MNHNS, CDR2 SASEGT. Trimming removed 7 bases from V and 10 bases from J, with 17 bases in between. The CDR3 is made up of 13 amino acids.

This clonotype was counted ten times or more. The CDR3: CASSYSGHRNSPLHF. The CDR3 DNA sequence: TGTGCCAGCAGTTACTCGGGACACAGGAATTCACCCCTCCACTTT. The V gene is TRBV6-5, the J gene TRBJ1-6; tentatively, D is TRBD1 (6 bases). V was pared by 0 bases and J by 7 bases, with 10 bases between. CDR3 length equals 15 residues. The V gene's germline CDR1 is MNHEY and CDR2 SVGAGI.

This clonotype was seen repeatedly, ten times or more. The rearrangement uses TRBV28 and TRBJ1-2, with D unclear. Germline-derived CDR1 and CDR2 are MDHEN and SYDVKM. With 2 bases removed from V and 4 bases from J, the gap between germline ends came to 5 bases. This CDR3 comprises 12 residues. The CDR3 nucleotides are TGTGCCAGCAGTTTAGCCCTCTATGGCTACACCTTC. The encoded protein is CASSLALYGYTF.

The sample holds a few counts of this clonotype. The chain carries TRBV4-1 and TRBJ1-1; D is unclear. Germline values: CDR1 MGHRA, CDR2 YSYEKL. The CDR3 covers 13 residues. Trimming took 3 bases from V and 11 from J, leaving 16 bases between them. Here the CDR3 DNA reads TGCGCCAGCAGCCATTCCCAGAGGGTGGGGGCTTTCTTT. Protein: CASSHSQRVGAFF.

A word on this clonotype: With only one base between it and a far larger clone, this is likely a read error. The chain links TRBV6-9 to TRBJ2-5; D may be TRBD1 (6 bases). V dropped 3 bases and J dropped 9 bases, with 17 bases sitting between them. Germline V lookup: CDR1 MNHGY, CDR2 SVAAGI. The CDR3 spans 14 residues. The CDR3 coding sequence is TGTGCCAGCAGTTACGTAGGGGGAACTGAGGCCCAGTACTTC. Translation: CASSYVGGTEAQYF.

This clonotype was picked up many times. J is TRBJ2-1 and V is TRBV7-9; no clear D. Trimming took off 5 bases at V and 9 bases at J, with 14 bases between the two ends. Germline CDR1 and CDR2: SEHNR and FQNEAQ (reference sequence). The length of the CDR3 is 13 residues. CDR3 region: CASSPVRAVEQFF. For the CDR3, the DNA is TGTGCCAGCAGCCCCGTCCGCGCGGTTGAGCAGTTCTTC.

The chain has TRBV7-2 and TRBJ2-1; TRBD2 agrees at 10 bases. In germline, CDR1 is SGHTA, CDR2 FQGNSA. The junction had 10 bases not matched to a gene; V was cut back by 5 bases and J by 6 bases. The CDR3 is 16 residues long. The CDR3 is CASSPRTSGNVNEQFF. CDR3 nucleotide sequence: TGTGCCAGCAGCCCCCGGACTAGCGGAAACGTCAATGAGCAGTTCTTC.

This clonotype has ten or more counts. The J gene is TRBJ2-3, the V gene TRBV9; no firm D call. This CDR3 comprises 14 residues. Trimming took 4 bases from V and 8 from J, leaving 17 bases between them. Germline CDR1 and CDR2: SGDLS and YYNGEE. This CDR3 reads CASSLEDQWPTQYF. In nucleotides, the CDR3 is TGTGCCAGCAGCCTAGAGGACCAGTGGCCTACGCAGTATTTT.

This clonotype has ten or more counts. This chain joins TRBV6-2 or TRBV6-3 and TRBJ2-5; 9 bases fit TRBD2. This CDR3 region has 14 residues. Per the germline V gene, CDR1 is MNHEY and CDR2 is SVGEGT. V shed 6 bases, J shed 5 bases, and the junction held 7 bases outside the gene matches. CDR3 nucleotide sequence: TGTGCCAGCAGCGCTAGCGGGGACACGGAGACCCAGTACTTC. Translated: CASSASGDTETQYF.

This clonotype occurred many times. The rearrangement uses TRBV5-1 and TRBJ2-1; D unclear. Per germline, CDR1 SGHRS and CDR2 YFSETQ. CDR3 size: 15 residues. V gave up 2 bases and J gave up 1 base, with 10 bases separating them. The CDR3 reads CASSFISGSYNEQFF. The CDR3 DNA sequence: TGCGCCAGCAGCTTTATTTCCGGTTCCTACAATGAGCAGTTCTTC.

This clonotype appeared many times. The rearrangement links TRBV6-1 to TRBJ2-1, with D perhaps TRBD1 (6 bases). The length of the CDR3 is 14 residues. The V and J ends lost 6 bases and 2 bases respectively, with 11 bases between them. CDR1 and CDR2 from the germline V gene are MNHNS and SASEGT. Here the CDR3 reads CASRGAPPYNEQFF. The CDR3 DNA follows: TGTGCCAGCAGGGGGGCACCACCCTACAATGAGCAGTTCTTC.

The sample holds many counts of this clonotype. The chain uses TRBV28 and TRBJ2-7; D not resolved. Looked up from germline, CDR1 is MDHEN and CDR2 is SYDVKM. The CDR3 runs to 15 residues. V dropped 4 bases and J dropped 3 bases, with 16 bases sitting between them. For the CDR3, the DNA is TGTGCCAGCAGTTCGCTCGCCGGAGCCAACTACGAGCAGTACTTC. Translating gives CASSSLAGANYEQYF.

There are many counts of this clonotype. CDR3 in DNA: TGTGCCTTTTCGGGCAACCAAGAGACCCAGTACTTC. Amino acids: CAFSGNQETQYF. The chain recombines TRBV28 with TRBJ2-5; unclear D gene. This CDR3 is built from 12 residues. V lost 11 bases and J 0 bases, leaving 10 bases between the germline ends. Per the germline V gene, CDR1 is MDHEN and CDR2 is SYDVKM.

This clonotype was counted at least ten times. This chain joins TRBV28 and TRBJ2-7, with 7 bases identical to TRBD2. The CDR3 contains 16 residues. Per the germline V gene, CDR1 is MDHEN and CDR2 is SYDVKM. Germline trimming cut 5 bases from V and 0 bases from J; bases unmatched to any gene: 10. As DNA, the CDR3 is TGTGCCAGCAGTCCTCTTGTAGGCGGGAGCTCCTACGAGCAGTACTTC. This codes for CASSPLVGGSSYEQYF.

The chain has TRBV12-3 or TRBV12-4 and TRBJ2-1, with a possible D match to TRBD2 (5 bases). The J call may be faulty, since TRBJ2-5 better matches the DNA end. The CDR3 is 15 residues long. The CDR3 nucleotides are TGTGCCAGCAGTCGCCTAGCCACCCTACAAGAGACCCAGTACTTC. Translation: CASSRLATLQETQYF.

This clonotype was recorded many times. In nucleotides, the CDR3 is TGTGCCAGCAGTTCCCCCCGGACTATTAGCACAGATACGCAGTATTTT. It codes for CASSSPRTISTDTQYF. The V call is TRBV28, the J call TRBJ2-3, with D maybe TRBD2 (6 bases). V shed 4 bases and J shed 0 bases, with 14 bases lying between them. The CDR3 extends over 16 amino acids. CDR1 and CDR2 (germline): MDHEN, SYDVKM.